This entry lists 9 T cell receptor beta chains sequenced from one sample in a study of lymphopenia after photon versus proton radiotherapy. Data came from immunoSEQ multiplex PCR; TCRdb stores just in-frame clones and leaves some out. The sample includes about 70,000 clones, over 80% seen only once; the top ten take 10% to 14%. Sequences were derived from peripheral blood, sampled from a patient treated with proton-based radiotherapy. These receptors were obtained from an elderly man with esophageal cancer.

The chain uses TRBV19 and TRBJ2-2; perhaps D is TRBD1 or TRBD2 (6 bases each). V was trimmed by 7 bases and J by 3 bases, leaving 12 bases between them. Germline lookup yields CDR1 LNHDA and CDR2 SQIVND (reference sequence). The CDR3 loop spans 14 amino acids. CDR3 coding DNA: TGTGCCAGTATCGAGGGGGGCGACACCGGGGAGCTGTTTTTT. Its translation: CASIEGGDTGELFF.

This sequence joins TRBV9 and TRBJ1-1; possibly TRBD1 for D (5 bases). CDR1 and CDR2 (germline): SGDLS, YYNGEE. Trimming stripped 0 bases from V and 5 bases from J, with 11 bases between. The CDR3 consists of 14 residues. In nucleotides, the CDR3 is TGTGCCAGCAGCGTAGGGGGGTTGGGTACTGAAGCTTTCTTT. Translation gives CASSVGGLGTEAFF.

This clone has just one count. The CDR3 region is CAWDRLKNTEAFF. The CDR3 DNA is TGTGCCTGGGACAGGCTAAAAAACACTGAAGCTTTCTTT. The chain couples TRBV30 to TRBJ1-1; D may be TRBD1 (6 bases). Trimming pared 5 bases from V and 2 bases from J, leaving 12 bases between. The V gene's germline CDR1 is GTSNPN and CDR2 SVGIG (reference sequence). The CDR3 consists of 13 residues.

This clone was found once. J is TRBJ1-1 and V is TRBV7-6; D is uncertain. In germline, CDR1 is SGHVS, CDR2 FNYEAQ. Between the trimmed V and J ends, which lost 4 bases and 1 base, there was a span of 7 bases. CDR3 size: 13 residues. This CDR3 reads CASSSQQNTEAFF. In DNA, the CDR3 is TGTGCCAGCAGCTCCCAACAGAACACTGAAGCTTTCTTT.

This rearrangement joins TRBV5-1 to TRBJ1-4; no clear D gene. Germline V gene data show CDR1 as SGHRS and CDR2 as YFSETQ. V dropped 2 bases and J dropped 4 bases, with 0 bases sitting between them. The CDR3 has 11 amino acids. In DNA form, the CDR3 reads TGCGCCAGCAGCTTTAATGAAAAACTGTTTTTT. Translation gives CASSFNEKLFF. Combining the CDR3 with reference TRBV5-1 and TRBJ1-4 gives the whole variable domain KAGVTQTPRYLIKTRGQQVTLSCSPISGHRSVSWYQQTPGQGLQFLFEYFSETQRNKGNFPGRFSGRQFSNSRSEMNVSTLELGDSALYLCASSFNEKLFFGSGTQLSVL.

For this clone: Other DNA variants within this sample encode the same CDR3. The gene calls are TRBV6-6 and TRBJ2-7, with 11 bases matching TRBD1. The V and J ends lost 5 bases and 2 bases, in that order; junction bases with no gene match: 2. The CDR3 has 14 residues. Per germline, CDR1 MNHNY and CDR2 SVGAGI (reference sequence). The CDR3 region is CASSQGQGAYEQYF. The CDR3 region has the DNA TGTGCCAGCAGTCAGGGACAGGGGGCCTACGAGCAGTACTTC.

The chain uses TRBV27 and TRBJ1-2; D unresolved. CDR3 length: 16 amino acids. The V end was cut by 5 bases, the J end by 0 bases, with 16 bases between. CDR1 is MNHEY and CDR2 is SMNVEV in the germline V gene (reference sequence). The CDR3 bases are TGTGCCAGCAGTGAAGCCGGGCGGAGATCTAACTATGGCTACACCTTC. It codes for CASSEAGRRSNYGYTF.

V is TRBV4-3 and J is TRBJ2-1; 9 bases are a match to TRBD2. With 2 bases clipped from V and 9 bases from J, the junction kept 8 bases outside the gene matches. Germline V gene lookup returns CDR1 LGHNA and CDR2 YSLEER. The CDR3 totals 15 residues. The CDR3 region has the DNA TGCGCCAGCAGCCAATCGCGCGGGGGGGCGTTTGAGCAGTTCTTC. Translation: CASSQSRGGAFEQFF.

The chain couples TRBV14 to TRBJ2-7; possible D gene TRBD1, 5 bases. Germline loops: CDR1 SGHDN, CDR2 FVKESK. V shed 2 bases and J shed 3 bases, with 17 bases lying between them. The CDR3 covers 16 residues. The CDR3 DNA reads TGTGCCAGCAGCCAAATCTTTACAGGACCCCTCTACGAGCAGTACTTC. Its translation: CASSQIFTGPLYEQYF. Looking up the rest from reference TRBV14 and TRBJ2-7 gives the full variable domain: EAGVTQFPSHSVIEKGQTVTLRCDPISGHDNLYWYRRVMGKEIKFLLHFVKESKQDESGMPNNRFLAERTGGTYSTLKVQPAELEDSGVYFCASSQIFTGPLYEQYFGPGTRLTVT.